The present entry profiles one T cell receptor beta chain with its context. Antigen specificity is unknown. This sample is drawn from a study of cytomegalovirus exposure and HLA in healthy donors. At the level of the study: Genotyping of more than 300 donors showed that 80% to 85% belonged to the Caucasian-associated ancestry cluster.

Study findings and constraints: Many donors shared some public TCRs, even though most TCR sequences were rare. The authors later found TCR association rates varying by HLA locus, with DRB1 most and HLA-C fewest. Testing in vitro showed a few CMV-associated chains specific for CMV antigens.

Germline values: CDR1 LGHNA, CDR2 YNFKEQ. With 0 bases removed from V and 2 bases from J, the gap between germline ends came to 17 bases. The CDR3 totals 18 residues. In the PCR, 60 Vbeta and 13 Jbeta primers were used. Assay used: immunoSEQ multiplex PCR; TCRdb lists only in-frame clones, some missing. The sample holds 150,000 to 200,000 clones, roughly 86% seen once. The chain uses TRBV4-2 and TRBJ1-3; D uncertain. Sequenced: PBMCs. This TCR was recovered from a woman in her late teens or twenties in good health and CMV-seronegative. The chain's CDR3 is CASSQEGGRRRTGNTIYF. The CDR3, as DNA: TGTGCCAGCAGCCAAGAAGGTGGGAGGCGCAGGACTGGAAACACCATATATTTT.